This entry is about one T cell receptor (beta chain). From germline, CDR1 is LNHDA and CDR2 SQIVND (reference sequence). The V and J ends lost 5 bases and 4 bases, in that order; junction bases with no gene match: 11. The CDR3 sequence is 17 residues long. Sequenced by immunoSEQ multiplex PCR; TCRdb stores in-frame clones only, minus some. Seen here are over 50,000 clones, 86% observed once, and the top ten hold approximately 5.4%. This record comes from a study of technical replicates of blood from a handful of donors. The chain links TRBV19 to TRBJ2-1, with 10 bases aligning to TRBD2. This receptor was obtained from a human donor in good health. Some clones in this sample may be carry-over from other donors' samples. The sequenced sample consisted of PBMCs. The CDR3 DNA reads TGTGCCAGTAGTCGAGCGGGGGGGCCTGGAAAGTACAATGAGCAGTTCTTC. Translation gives CASSRAGGPGKYNEQFF.